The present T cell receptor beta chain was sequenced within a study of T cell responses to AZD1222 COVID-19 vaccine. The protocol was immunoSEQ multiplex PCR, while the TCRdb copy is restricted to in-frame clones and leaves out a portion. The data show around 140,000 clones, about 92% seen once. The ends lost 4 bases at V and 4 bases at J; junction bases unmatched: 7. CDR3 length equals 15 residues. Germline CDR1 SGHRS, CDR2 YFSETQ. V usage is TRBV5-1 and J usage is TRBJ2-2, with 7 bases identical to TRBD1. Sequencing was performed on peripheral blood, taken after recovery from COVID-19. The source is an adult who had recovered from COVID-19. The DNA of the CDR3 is TGCGCCAGCAGCCTGGACAGGATTAGCACCGGGGAGCTGTTTTTT. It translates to CASSLDRISTGELFF.